Each of the 6 T cell receptor beta chains below was sequenced from the same sample in a study of CD8+ T cells in alopecia areata. cDNA reverse transcribed from extracted RNA served as the sequencing template. Here immunoSEQ multiplex PCR was the method, and the copy in TCRdb shows in-frame clones only, minus some. The table includes more than 110,000 clones, roughly three fifths detected once. Sequenced material: CD4+ T cells sorted from blood, taken at week 0. These receptors all come from a human donor with alopecia areata.

V and J are TRBV30 and TRBJ2-2; D is unclear. Trimming shortened V by 1 base and J by 0 bases, and 9 bases separated the two germline ends. This CDR3 contains 15 residues. The germline gives CDR1 GTSNPN, CDR2 SVGIG (reference sequence). Written as DNA, the CDR3 is TGTGCCTGGAGTGAATTAGTCGCGAACACCGGGGAGCTGTTTTTT. Its translation is CAWSELVANTGELFF.

The rearrangement links TRBV5-4 to TRBJ1-2; D remains unclear. V shed 2 bases and J shed 8 bases, with 16 bases lying between them. The germline CDR1 and CDR2 sequences are SGHNT and YYREEE (reference sequence). This CDR3 region has 14 residues. CDR3 in amino acids: CASSFYLVASGYTF. Written as DNA, the CDR3 is TGTGCCAGCAGCTTTTATCTGGTCGCCTCCGGCTACACCTTC.

The V gene is TRBV5-6, the J gene TRBJ1-2; 7 nucleotides align to TRBD1. Unmatched junction bases numbered 4, after V lost 2 bases and J lost 0 bases. This CDR3 is built from 15 residues. Germline V gives CDR1 SGHDT, CDR2 YYEEEE. CDR3 protein: CASSFTGASNYGYTF. CDR3 sequence (DNA): TGTGCCAGCAGCTTCACAGGGGCCTCTAACTATGGCTACACCTTC.

The chain uses TRBV27 and TRBJ1-6; unclear D gene. Germline-derived CDR1 and CDR2 are MNHEY and SMNVEV (reference sequence). CDR3 length: 12 residues. Trimming stripped 1 base from V and 10 bases from J, with 5 bases between. The CDR3 DNA sequence: TGTGCCAGCAGTTTATTGGGGTCACCCCTCCACTTT. It encodes CASSLLGSPLHF.

V and J are TRBV10-3 and TRBJ2-5; 8 bases match TRBD2. Per germline, CDR1 ENHRY and CDR2 SYGVKD. V shed 9 bases and J 1 base; nucleotides not matched to a gene: 4. The CDR3 totals 13 residues. The DNA of the CDR3 is TGTGCCATACGAGGGACTAGCCAAGAGACCCAGTACTTC. This sequence encodes CAIRGTSQETQYF.

The chain couples TRBV9 to TRBJ1-4; D remains unclear. Germline V gene sequence: CDR1 SGDLS, CDR2 YYNGEE. This CDR3 region has 15 residues. Trimming took 0 bases from V and 7 from J, leaving 13 bases between them. The CDR3 spells CASSVGGGPLEKLFF. Here the CDR3 DNA reads TGTGCCAGCAGCGTAGGCGGAGGGCCCCTTGAAAAACTGTTTTTT. The variable domain in full, completed from reference TRBV9 and TRBJ1-4, reads DSGVTQTPKHLITATGQRVTLRCSPRSGDLSVYWYQQSLDQGLQFLIQYYNGEERAKGNILERFSAQQFPDLHSELNLSSLELGDSALYFCASSVGGGPLEKLFFGSGTQLSVL.